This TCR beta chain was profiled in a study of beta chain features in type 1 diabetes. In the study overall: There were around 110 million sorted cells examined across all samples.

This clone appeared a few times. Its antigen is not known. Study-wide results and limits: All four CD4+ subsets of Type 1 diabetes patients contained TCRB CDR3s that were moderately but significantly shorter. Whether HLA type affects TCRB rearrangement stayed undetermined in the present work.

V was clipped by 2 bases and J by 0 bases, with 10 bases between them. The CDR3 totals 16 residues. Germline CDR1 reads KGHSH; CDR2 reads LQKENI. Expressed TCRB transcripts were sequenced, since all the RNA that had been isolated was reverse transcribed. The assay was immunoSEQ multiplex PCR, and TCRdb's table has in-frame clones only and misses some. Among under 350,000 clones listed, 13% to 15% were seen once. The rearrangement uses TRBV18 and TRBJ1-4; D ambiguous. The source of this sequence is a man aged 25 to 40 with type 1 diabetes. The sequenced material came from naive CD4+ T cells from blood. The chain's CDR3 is CASSPFGRATNEKLFF. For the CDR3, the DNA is TGTGCCAGCTCACCATTCGGCCGGGCAACTAATGAAAAACTGTTTTTT.